This T cell receptor beta chain was obtained from a study of blood T cell repertoires in COVID-19. Study-level background: The study drew acute and convalescent COVID-19 samples from the United States, Italy and Spain. PBMCs, B-cell-depleted T cells, or T cells were the source of the cDNA or gDNA that made up the material.

The V segment lost 0 bases and the J segment 8 bases; nucleotides outside the gene matches: 12. The CDR3 is 17 amino acids. The germline V gene has CDR1 GTSNPN and CDR2 SVGIG (reference sequence). Method: immunoSEQ multiplex PCR; TCRdb's copy keeps in-frame clones and lacks some. The profile shows approximately 230,000 clones, 86% of them singletons. This clone was observed a few times. The rearrangement joins TRBV30 to TRBJ2-2, with 10 bases lining up with TRBD1. Sample: peripheral blood. The sequence derives from a man aged 30-40 years who had recovered from COVID-19. The CDR3 region has the DNA TGTGCCTGGAGTGTACTATGGCGAGGACAGGGGGAAGGGGAGCTGTTTTTT. Protein product: CAWSVLWRGQGEGELFF.